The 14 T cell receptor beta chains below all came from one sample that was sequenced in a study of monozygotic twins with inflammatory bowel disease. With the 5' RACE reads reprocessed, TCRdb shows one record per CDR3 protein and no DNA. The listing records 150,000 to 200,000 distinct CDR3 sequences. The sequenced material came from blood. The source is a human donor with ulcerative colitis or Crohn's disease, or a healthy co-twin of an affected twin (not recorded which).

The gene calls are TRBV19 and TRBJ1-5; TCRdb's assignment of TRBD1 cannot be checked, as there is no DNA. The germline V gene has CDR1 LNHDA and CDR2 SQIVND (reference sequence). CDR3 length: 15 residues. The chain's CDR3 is CASTPGRSGNQPQHF.

CDR3 loop: CSAGRDRRGPQHF. This sequence joins TRBV20-1 and TRBJ1-5; TCRdb returns TRBD1, unconfirmable since there is no DNA. The V gene's germline CDR1 is DFQATT and CDR2 SNEGSKA (reference sequence). The CDR3 has 13 amino acids.

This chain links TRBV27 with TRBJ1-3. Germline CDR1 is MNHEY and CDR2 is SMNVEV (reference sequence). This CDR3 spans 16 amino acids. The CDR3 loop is CASSLRAPRPRNTIYF.

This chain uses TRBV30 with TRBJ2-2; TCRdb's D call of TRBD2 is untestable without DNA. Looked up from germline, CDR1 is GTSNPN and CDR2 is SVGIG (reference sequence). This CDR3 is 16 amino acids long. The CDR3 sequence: CAHPIRPLLATGELFF.

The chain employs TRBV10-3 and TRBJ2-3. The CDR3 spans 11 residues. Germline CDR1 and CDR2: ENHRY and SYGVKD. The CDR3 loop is CAIMATDTQYF.

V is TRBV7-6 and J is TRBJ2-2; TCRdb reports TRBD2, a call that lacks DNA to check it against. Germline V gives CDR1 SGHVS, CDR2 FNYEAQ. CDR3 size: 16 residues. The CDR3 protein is CASSSGTSEDTGELFF.

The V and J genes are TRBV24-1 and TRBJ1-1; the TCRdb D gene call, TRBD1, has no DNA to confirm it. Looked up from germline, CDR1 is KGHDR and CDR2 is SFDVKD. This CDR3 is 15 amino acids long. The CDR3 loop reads CATSDFRGGRTEAFF.

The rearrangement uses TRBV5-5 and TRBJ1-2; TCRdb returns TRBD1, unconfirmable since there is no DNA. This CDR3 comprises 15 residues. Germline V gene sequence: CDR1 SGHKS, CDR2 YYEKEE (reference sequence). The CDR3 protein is CASSLAGGAGYGYTF.

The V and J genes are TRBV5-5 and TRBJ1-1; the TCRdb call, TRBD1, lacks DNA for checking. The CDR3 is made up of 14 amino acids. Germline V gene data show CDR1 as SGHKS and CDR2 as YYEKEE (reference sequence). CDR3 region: CASSPGQANTEAFF.

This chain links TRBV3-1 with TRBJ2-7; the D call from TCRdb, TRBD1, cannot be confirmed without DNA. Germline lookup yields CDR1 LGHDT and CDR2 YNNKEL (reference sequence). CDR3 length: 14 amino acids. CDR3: CASSQAGMENEQYF.

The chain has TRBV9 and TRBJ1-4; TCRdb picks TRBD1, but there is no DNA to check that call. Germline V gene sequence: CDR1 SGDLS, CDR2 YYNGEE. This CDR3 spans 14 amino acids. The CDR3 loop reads CASTPGGLNEKLFF.

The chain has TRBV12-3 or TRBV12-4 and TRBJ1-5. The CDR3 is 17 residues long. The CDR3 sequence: CASSLQVTDYSNQPQHF.

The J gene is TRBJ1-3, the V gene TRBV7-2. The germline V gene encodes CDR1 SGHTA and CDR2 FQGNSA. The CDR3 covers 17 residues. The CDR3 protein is CAIDPPGGRARGNTIYF. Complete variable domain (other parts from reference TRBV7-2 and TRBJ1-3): GAGVSQSPSNKVTEKGKDVELRCDPISGHTALYWYRQSLGQGLEFLIYFQGNSAPDKSGLPSDRFSAERTGGSVSTLTIQRTQQEDSAVYLCAIDPPGGRARGNTIYFGEGSWLTVV.

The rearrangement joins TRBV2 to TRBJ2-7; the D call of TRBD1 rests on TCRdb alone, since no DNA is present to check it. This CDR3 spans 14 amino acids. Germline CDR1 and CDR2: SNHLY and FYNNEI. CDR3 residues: CASRSGYVGHEQYF.